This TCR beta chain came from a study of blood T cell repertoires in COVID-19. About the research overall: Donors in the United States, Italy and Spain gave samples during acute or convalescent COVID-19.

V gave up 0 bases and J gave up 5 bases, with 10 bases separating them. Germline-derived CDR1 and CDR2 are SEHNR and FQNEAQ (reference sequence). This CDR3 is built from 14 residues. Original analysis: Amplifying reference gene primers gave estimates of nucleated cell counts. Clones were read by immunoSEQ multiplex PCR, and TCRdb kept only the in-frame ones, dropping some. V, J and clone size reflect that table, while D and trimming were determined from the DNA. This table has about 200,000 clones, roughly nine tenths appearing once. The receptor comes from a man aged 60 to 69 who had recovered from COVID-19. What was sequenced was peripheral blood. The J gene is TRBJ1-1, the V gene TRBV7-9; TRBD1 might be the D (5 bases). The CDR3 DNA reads TGTGCCAGCAGCTTAGCCGGGGGGAGGACTGAAGCTTTCTTT. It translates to CASSLAGGRTEAFF. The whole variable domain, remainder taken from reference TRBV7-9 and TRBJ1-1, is DTGVSQNPRHKITKRGQNVTFRCDPISEHNRLYWYRQTLGQGPEFLTYFQNEAQLEKSRLLSDRFSAERPKGSFSTLEIQRTEQGDSAMYLCASSLAGGRTEAFFGQGTRLTVV.